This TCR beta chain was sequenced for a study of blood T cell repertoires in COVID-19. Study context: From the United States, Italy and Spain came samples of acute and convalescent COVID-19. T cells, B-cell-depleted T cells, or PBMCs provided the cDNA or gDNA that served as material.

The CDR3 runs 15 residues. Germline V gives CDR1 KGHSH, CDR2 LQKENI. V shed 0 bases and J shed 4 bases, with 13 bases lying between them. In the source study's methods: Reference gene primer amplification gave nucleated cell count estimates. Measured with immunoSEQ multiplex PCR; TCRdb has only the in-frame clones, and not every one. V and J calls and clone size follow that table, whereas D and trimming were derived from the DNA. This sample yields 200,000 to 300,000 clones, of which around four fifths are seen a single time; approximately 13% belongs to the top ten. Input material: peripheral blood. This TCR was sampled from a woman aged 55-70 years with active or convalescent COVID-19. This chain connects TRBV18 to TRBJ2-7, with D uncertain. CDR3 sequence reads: CASSPPVPVEYEQYF. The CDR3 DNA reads TGTGCCAGCTCACCACCGGTCCCAGTTGAATACGAGCAGTACTTC.